This is a list of T cell receptor beta chains from one sample in a study of beta chain features in type 1 diabetes. Profiling relied on immunoSEQ multiplex PCR, and the TCRdb table lists in-frame clones only, not all of them. The sample has about 300,000 clones; 13% are singletons. Sequencing was performed on naive CD4+ T cells from blood. These receptors originate from a woman aged 18-29 years with type 1 diabetes. Each CDR3 is given with its conserved first and last residue. D genes are given only for firm matches. The listing skips clone size in some rows; elsewhere it reads once, few, many or a size class.

clone size,J gene,D gene,V gene,CDR3 DNA,CDR3 protein
NA,TRBJ2-7,NA,TRBV9,TGTGCCAGCAGCGTAAGTAGCGGAGCCTACGAGCAGTACTTC,CASSVSSGAYEQYF
few,TRBJ2-7,TRBD1,TRBV29-1,TGCAGCGTTGTACGGCAGGGGGCATCTGAGCAGTACTTC,CSVVRQGASEQYF
NA,TRBJ2-7,NA,TRBV7-2,TGTGCCAGCAGCTTAGTGGGGGGGCCGAGTTCCAGCTCCTACGAGCAGTACTTC,CASSLVGGPSSSSYEQYF
NA,TRBJ1-5,TRBD1,TRBV19,TGTGCCAGTAGGAGGGGGCAGGGGGACGATCAGCCCCAGCATTTT,CASRRGQGDDQPQHF
NA,TRBJ2-7,TRBD2,TRBV9,TGTGCCAGCAGCCAAGGACTAGCGGGAGACTACGAGCAGTACTTC,CASSQGLAGDYEQYF
NA,TRBJ2-7,TRBD2,TRBV7-2,TGTGCCAGCAGCTCACCGGGACTAGCTACCTACGAGCAGTACTTC,CASSSPGLATYEQYF
few,TRBJ2-1,TRBD2,TRBV20-1,TGCAGTGCTAGTAGAGCGGGAGTGCAGTTCTTC,CSASRAGVQFF
once,TRBJ2-7,NA,TRBV5-1,TGCGCCAGCAGCCCCAGACAGGCGTCCCCGAAGGAGCAGTACTTC,CASSPRQASPKEQYF
NA,TRBJ2-7,TRBD2,TRBV30,TGTGCCTGGAGTGTACTGGCTAGCGGGAGGGGCGAGCAGTACTTC,CAWSVLASGRGEQYF
few,TRBJ2-7,TRBD2,TRBV11-2,TGTGCCAGCAGCCCGGGGACTAGCGGATACGAGCAGTACTTC,CASSPGTSGYEQYF
NA,TRBJ1-2,TRBD1,TRBV7-2,TGTGCCAGCAGCTGGACAGGCCCCACTAACTATGGCTACACCTTC,CASSWTGPTNYGYTF
NA,TRBJ1-1,TRBD1,TRBV7-9,TGTGCCAGCAGCTCCTTTCGGAGGCGGGACAGGGGCGGTAGCACTGAAGCTTTCTTT,CASSSFRRRDRGGSTEAFF
few,TRBJ2-7,TRBD2,TRBV7-2,TGTGCCAGCAGCTTAACGGGCGGGAGGGCCAGCTACGAGCAGTACTTC,CASSLTGGRASYEQYF
NA,TRBJ1-2,NA,TRBV4-1,TGCGCCAGCAGCCAAGAACAGACAGAGAAGGGCTATGGCTACACCTTC,CASSQEQTEKGYGYTF
NA,TRBJ2-1,TRBD2,TRBV9,TGTGCCAGCAGCGGGCTAGCGGGTTACAATGAGCAGTTCTTC,CASSGLAGYNEQFF
NA,TRBJ1-2,NA,TRBV19,TGTGCCAGTAGTATGTGGCACAGGGACAACTATGGCTACACCTTC,CASSMWHRDNYGYTF
few,TRBJ2-2,NA,TRBV5-4,TGTGCCAGCAGCCGTGCAGGGGCGGGGGCCAACACCGGGGAGCTGTTTTTT,CASSRAGAGANTGELFF
few,TRBJ2-5,TRBD1,TRBV5-4,TGTGCCAGCAGCTTGCCATCCGGACAGGGCCCCCGAGAGACCCAGTACTTC,CASSLPSGQGPRETQYF
few,TRBJ1-2,TRBD1,TRBV27,TGTGCCAGCAGTTTATATCGACAGGGCTATGGCTACACCTTC,CASSLYRQGYGYTF
few,TRBJ2-3,NA,TRBV21-1,TGTGCCAGCAGCAACCATCCGACTAGCGGGAGAACAGATACGCAGTATTTT,CASSNHPTSGRTDTQYF
NA,TRBJ1-2,NA,TRBV11-2,TGTGCCAGCAGCTTTGGACAGTCCTATGGCTACACCTTC,CASSFGQSYGYTF
once,TRBJ1-2,NA,TRBV6-6,TGTGCCAGCAGCGCGTTCAACTATGGCTACACCTTC,CASSAFNYGYTF
few,TRBJ2-1,TRBD1,TRBV7-6,TGTGCCAGCAGCTCTAGACCTAGAACAACAGGGGGCGAGCAGTTCTTC,CASSSRPRTTGGEQFF
few,TRBJ2-5,TRBD2,TRBV6-5,TGTGCCAGCAGTCCCGGACTAGCGCCCCTAAAGACCCAGTACTTC,CASSPGLAPLKTQYF
NA,TRBJ1-2,TRBD1,TRBV7-9,TGTGCCAGCAGCACGAGGGGACAGTTTGAGGATTATGGCTACACCTTC,CASSTRGQFEDYGYTF
few,TRBJ2-1,TRBD2,TRBV7-2,TGTGCCAGCAGCTTAATCCCTAGCGGGACCTCCTACAATGAGCAGTTCTTC,CASSLIPSGTSYNEQFF
NA,TRBJ2-1,NA,TRBV27,TGTGCCAGCAGTTTAAGGGGATCCTACAATGAGCAGTTCTTC,CASSLRGSYNEQFF
few,TRBJ2-2,NA,TRBV27,TGTGCCAGCAGCCCCCCGGCCGGGGAGCTGTTTTTT,CASSPPAGELFF
NA,TRBJ1-1,NA,TRBV6-5,TGTGCCAGCAGTTACATACTGGGAGGGACTGAAGCTTTCTTT,CASSYILGGTEAFF
few,TRBJ1-1,TRBD1,TRBV27,TGTGCCAGCAGTCCCCTGGGACAGGTTTGGACTGAAGCTTTCTTT,CASSPLGQVWTEAFF
NA,TRBJ2-1,NA,TRBV11-2,TGTGCCAGCAGCCATATCACCCTAGTGAATGAGCAGTTCTTC,CASSHITLVNEQFF
few,TRBJ1-1,TRBD1,TRBV19,TGTGCCAGTAGTACCGGGACAGGTGACGTGAGGACTGAAGCTTTCTTT,CASSTGTGDVRTEAFF
few,TRBJ2-2,NA,TRBV27,TGTGCCAGCAGGCCGGGGAACGGGGAGCTGTTTTTT,CASRPGNGELFF
NA,TRBJ1-2,NA,TRBV5-1,TGCGCCAGCAGCGGGAGTACAACTAACTATGGCTACACCTTC,CASSGSTTNYGYTF
NA,TRBJ2-2,TRBD2,TRBV7-2,TGTGCCAGCAGCCAGACTAGCGCAATGATCGGGGAGCTGTTTTTT,CASSQTSAMIGELFF
few,TRBJ2-5,NA,TRBV19,TGTGCCAGTAGTATGAATCTCCGTCGGGGGTTAGAGACCCAGTACTTC,CASSMNLRRGLETQYF
few,TRBJ1-1,TRBD1,TRBV11-2,TGTGCCAGCAGCCTCAGGACAGGGTACGCTTTCTTT,CASSLRTGYAFF
few,TRBJ1-4,NA,TRBV7-9,TGTGCCAGCACCATAGCCTCGGCGGGTGAAAAACTGTTTTTT,CASTIASAGEKLFF
few,TRBJ2-1,NA,TRBV5-4,TGTGCCAGCACCACGGGGACAAGAACTGAGCAGTTCTTC,CASTTGTRTEQFF
NA,TRBJ2-2,NA,TRBV7-2,TGTGCCAGCAGCTTAGTGTCGGGCACCGGGGAGCTGTTTTTT,CASSLVSGTGELFF
few,TRBJ2-5,TRBD2,TRBV7-7,TGTGCCACCACGGTGGGGACTAGCGGGATTTGGGAGACCCAGTACTTC,CATTVGTSGIWETQYF
NA,TRBJ2-3,NA,TRBV11-2,TGTGCCAGCTCCGGACTGATCCTCACAGATACGCAGTATTTT,CASSGLILTDTQYF
NA,TRBJ1-4,NA,TRBV5-1,TGCGCCAGCAGCTTGGAGAGTGTGAGGGAAAAACTGTTTTTT,CASSLESVREKLFF
NA,TRBJ1-2,TRBD1,TRBV9,TGTGCCAGCAGCGCGACAGGGGCCACCCCCTATGGCTACACCTTC,CASSATGATPYGYTF
NA,TRBJ1-5,TRBD1,TRBV15,TGTGCCACCAGCAGAGACGGGACAGCCAATCAGCCCCAGCATTTT,CATSRDGTANQPQHF
few,TRBJ2-7,TRBD2,TRBV7-2,TGTGCCAGCAGCTTAGGTCTAGCGGGTAGCGAGCAGTACTTC,CASSLGLAGSEQYF
few,TRBJ2-5,NA,TRBV18,TGTGCCAGCTCACCCGGTGAAGAGACCCAGTACTTC,CASSPGEETQYF
few,TRBJ2-2,TRBD2,TRBV7-2,TGTGCCAGCAGCCCCCGGACTAGCGGGAGCGGAAGTACCGGGGAGCTGTTTTTT,CASSPRTSGSGSTGELFF
few,TRBJ1-1,NA,TRBV5-1,TGCGCCAGCAGCGCGAGGGTCACGGACACTGAAGCTTTCTTT,CASSARVTDTEAFF
few,TRBJ2-1,NA,TRBV7-3,TGTGCCAGCAGCCCAAGCGGGTTGGTCAATGAGCAGTTCTTC,CASSPSGLVNEQFF